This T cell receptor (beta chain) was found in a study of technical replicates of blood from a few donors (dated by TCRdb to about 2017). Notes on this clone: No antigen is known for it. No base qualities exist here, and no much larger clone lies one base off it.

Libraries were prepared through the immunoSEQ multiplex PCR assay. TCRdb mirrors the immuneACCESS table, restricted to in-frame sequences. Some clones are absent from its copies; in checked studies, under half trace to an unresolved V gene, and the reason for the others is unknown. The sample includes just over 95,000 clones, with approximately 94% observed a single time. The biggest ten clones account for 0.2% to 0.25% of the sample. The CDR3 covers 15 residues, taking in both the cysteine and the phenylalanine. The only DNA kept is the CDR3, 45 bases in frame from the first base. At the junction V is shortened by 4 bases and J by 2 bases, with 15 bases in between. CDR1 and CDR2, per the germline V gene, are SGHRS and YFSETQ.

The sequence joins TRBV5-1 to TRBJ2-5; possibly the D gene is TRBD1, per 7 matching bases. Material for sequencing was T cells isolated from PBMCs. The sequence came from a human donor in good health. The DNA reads TGCGCCAGCAGCCCGGGAGACAGGGTTCAAGAGACCCAGTACTTC. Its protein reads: CASSPGDRVQETQYF.